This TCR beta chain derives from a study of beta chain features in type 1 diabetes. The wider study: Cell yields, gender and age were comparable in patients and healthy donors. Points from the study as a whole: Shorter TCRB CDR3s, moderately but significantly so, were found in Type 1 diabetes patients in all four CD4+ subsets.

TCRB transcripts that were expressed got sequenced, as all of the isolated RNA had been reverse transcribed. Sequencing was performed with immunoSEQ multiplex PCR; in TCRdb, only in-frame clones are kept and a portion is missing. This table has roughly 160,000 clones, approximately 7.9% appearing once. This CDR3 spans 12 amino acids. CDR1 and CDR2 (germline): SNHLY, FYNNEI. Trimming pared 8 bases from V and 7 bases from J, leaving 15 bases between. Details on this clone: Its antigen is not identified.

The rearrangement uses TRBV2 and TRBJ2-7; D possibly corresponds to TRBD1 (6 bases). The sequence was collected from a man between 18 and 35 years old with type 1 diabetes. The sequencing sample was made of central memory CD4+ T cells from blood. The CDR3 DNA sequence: TGTGCCAGCCGTACAGGGCGTGAGGAGCAGTACTTC. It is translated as CASRTGREEQYF.